This T cell receptor beta chain appears in the sequencing data of a study of cytomegalovirus exposure and HLA in healthy donors. Points on this clone: At one end, the junction sequence differs from germline, possibly due to a read error.

Looked up from germline, CDR1 is MNHNY and CDR2 is SVGAGI (reference sequence). The CDR3 is 13 residues long. It was with 60 Vbeta and 13 Jbeta primers that the PCR ran. The data were produced by immunoSEQ multiplex PCR, yet TCRdb's version contains in-frame clones alone and is incomplete. The sample shows 250,000 to 350,000 clones, 75% to 90% of them seen only once. The sequence derives from a man in his forties in good health and CMV-seropositive. The chain couples TRBV6-6 to TRBJ2-1, with D possibly being TRBD2 (6 bases). Sample: PBMCs. The CDR3 spells CASRMGTGLSVVF. CDR3 nucleotides: TGTGCCAGCAGGATGGGGACTGGATTATCAGTAGTCTTC.